A selection of T cell receptor beta chains follows, all from one sample in a study of cytomegalovirus exposure and HLA in healthy donors. Assay used: immunoSEQ multiplex PCR; TCRdb lists only in-frame clones, some missing. The repertoire holds around 62,000 clones, roughly 76% seen once, with approximately 8% in the top ten. The sequencing input was PBMCs. These receptors all come from a man aged 60 to 75 in good health and CMV-seropositive. The CDR3 runs from the conserved cysteine through the conserved F or W. The D gene is left open where the match is weak. Only some rows state a clone size, as once, few, many or a class for expanded clones.

D gene: NA
J gene: TRBJ1-1
V gene: TRBV7-7
clone size: NA
CDR3 DNA: TGTGCTAGCAGCCCCGGGGGACTGAACACTGAAGCTTTCTTT
CDR3 protein: CASSPGGLNTEAFF

D gene: NA
J gene: TRBJ1-5
V gene: TRBV4-2
clone size: NA
CDR3 DNA: TGTGCCAGCAGCCGAGGGGACCGGCGGGATAGCAATCAGCCCCAGCATTTT
CDR3 protein: CASSRGDRRDSNQPQHF

D gene: NA
J gene: TRBJ1-2
V gene: TRBV9
clone size: NA
CDR3 DNA: TGTGCCAGCAGCGTAGACCAGAACCCCTATGGCTACACCTTC
CDR3 protein: CASSVDQNPYGYTF

D gene: NA
J gene: TRBJ2-5
V gene: TRBV7-9
clone size: NA
CDR3 DNA: TGTGCCAGCAGCTTAGCATGGGCGGACTGGATGCACTTC
CDR3 protein: CASSLAWADWMHF

D gene: NA
J gene: TRBJ2-3
V gene: TRBV4-1
clone size: NA
CDR3 DNA: TGCGCCAGCAGCCAAGAAGGCGGCAGCCTCACAGATACGCAGTATTTT
CDR3 protein: CASSQEGGSLTDTQYF

D gene: NA
J gene: TRBJ2-4
V gene: TRBV7-2
clone size: NA
CDR3 DNA: TGTGCCAGCAGCTTAAAGCCGCCCACCGGGACTCGGAAAAACATTCAGTACTTC
CDR3 protein: CASSLKPPTGTRKNIQYF

D gene: NA
J gene: TRBJ2-1
V gene: TRBV11-3
clone size: few
CDR3 DNA: TGTGCCAGCAGCCCCTCGGAGGAGGTTGGCCTGGGGGGTTACAATGAGCAGTTCTTC
CDR3 protein: CASSPSEEVGLGGYNEQFF

D gene: TRBD1
J gene: TRBJ1-2
V gene: TRBV6-1
clone size: NA
CDR3 DNA: TGTGCCAGCAGTGACCGACAGGGTGGCTACACCTTC
CDR3 protein: CASSDRQGGYTF

D gene: NA
J gene: TRBJ2-7
V gene: TRBV11-3
clone size: few
CDR3 DNA: TGTGCCAGCAGCGCGGTGGGGGGGGCGGGTTTGAAGTCCTACGAGCAGTACTTC
CDR3 protein: CASSAVGGAGLKSYEQYF

D gene: NA
J gene: TRBJ1-6
V gene: TRBV18
clone size: NA
CDR3 DNA: TGTGCCAGCTCACCCGGACGGGAGAATTCACCCCTCCACTTT
CDR3 protein: CASSPGRENSPLHF

D gene: TRBD1
J gene: TRBJ2-7
V gene: TRBV27
clone size: NA
CDR3 DNA: TGTGCCAGCAGCCAGGGACAGGGTAAGGGCTACGAGCAGTACTTC
CDR3 protein: CASSQGQGKGYEQYF

D gene: NA
J gene: TRBJ2-3
V gene: TRBV6-6
clone size: few
CDR3 DNA: TGTGCCAGCAGGAGGACAGACGGGACAGATACGCAGTATTTT
CDR3 protein: CASRRTDGTDTQYF